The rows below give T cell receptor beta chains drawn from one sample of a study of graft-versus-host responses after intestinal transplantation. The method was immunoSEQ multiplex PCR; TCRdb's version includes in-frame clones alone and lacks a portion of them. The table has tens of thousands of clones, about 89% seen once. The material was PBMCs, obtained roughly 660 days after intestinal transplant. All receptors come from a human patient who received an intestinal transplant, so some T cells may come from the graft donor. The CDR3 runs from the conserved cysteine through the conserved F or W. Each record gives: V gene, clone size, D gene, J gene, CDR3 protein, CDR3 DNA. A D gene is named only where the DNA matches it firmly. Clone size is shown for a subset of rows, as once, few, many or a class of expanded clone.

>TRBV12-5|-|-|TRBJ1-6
CASGFSVGEGSYNSPLHF
TGTGCTAGTGGTTTTTCCGTAGGTGAGGGCTCCTATAATTCACCCCTCCACTTT
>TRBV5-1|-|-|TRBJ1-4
CASSLAGMDNEKLFF
TGCGCCAGCAGCTTGGCGGGTATGGACAATGAAAAACTGTTTTTT
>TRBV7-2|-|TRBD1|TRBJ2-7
CASSLGQGWSYEQYF
TGTGCCAGCAGCTTAGGACAGGGTTGGTCCTACGAGCAGTACTTC
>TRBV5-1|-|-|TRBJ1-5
CASSLTGGSRDQPQHF
TGCGCCAGCAGCTTGACGGGGGGGTCACGGGATCAGCCCCAGCATTTT
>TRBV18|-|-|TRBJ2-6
CASSPPWGVGANVLTF
TGTGCCAGCTCACCACCGTGGGGGGTTGGGGCCAACGTCCTGACTTTC
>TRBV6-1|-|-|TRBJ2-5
CASTRQIQETQYF
TGTGCCAGCACCCGACAGATCCAAGAGACCCAGTACTTC
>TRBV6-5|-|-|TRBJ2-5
CASRRSRSGETQYF
TGTGCCAGCAGAAGATCTAGATCGGGGGAGACCCAGTACTTC
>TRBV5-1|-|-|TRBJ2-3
CASSPASTDTQYF
TGCGCCAGCAGCCCGGCTAGCACAGATACGCAGTATTTT
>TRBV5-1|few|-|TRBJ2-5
CASSLQPGGLGETQYF
TGCGCCAGCAGCCTGCAGCCCGGGGGCCTGGGAGAGACCCAGTACTTC
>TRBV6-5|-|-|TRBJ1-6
CASRPPRRVPLHF
TGTGCCAGCAGACCCCCGCGGAGGGTCCCCCTCCACTTT
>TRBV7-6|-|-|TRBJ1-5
CASSLGGRGDQPQHF
TGTGCCAGCAGCTTAGGAGGAAGAGGGGATCAGCCCCAGCATTTT
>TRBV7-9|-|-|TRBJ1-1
CASRGPGGTGNQNTEAFF
TGTGCCAGCAGGGGGCCAGGTGGGACCGGGAACCAGAACACTGAAGCTTTCTTT
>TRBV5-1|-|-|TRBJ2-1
CASSLAGVGRGGEQFF
TGCGCCAGCAGCTTGGCGGGAGTTGGACGGGGTGGTGAGCAGTTCTTC
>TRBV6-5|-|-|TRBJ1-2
CASSYQGNYGYTF
TGTGCCAGCAGTTACCAGGGGAACTATGGCTACACCTTC
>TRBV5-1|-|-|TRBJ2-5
CASSLTSRETQYF
TGCGCCAGCAGCTTGACTAGCCGGGAGACCCAGTACTTC
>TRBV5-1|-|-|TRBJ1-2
CASSLAPGFLNYGYTF
TGCGCCAGCAGCTTGGCTCCCGGGTTCCTAAACTATGGCTACACCTTC
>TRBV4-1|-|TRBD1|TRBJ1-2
CASSQEERQGARYGYTF
TGCGCCAGCAGCCAAGAAGAGCGACAGGGGGCTAGGTATGGCTACACCTTC
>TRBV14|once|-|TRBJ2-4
CASSQGGAKNIQYF
TGTGCCAGCAGCCAAGGAGGTGCCAAAAACATTCAGTACTTC
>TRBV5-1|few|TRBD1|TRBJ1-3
CASSAQGAGNTIYF
TGCGCCAGCAGCGCTCAGGGGGCTGGAAACACCATATATTTT
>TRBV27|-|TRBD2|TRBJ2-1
CASSLEFWAGVSYNEQFF
TGTGCCAGCAGTTTAGAGTTCTGGGCGGGGGTCTCCTACAATGAGCAGTTCTTC
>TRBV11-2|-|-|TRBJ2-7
CASSSVLGTYEQYF
TGTGCCAGCAGCTCCGTCCTAGGAACCTACGAGCAGTACTTC
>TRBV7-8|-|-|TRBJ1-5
CASSLVWDDQPQHF
TGTGCCAGCAGCTTAGTTTGGGATGATCAGCCCCAGCATTTT
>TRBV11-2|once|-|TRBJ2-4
CASSSSQVWGNIQYF
TGTGCCAGCAGCTCCTCCCAGGTTTGGGGAAACATTCAGTACTTC
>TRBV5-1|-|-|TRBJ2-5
CASSLSQGGLETQYF
TGCGCCAGCAGCTTGTCGCAGGGGGGGCTTGAGACCCAGTACTTC
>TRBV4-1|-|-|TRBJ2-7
CASSQVGTFSYEQYF
TGCGCCAGCAGCCAAGTTGGGACTTTCTCCTACGAGCAGTACTTC
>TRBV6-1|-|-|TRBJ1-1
CASGASEYTEAFF
TGTGCCAGCGGGGCCTCAGAGTACACTGAAGCTTTCTTT
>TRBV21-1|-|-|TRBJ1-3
CASSKVEVERGVSGNTIYF
TGTGCCAGCAGCAAAGTAGAGGTTGAAAGAGGGGTCTCTGGAAACACCATATATTTT
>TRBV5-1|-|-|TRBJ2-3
CASSLQLSSTDTQYF
TGCGCCAGCAGCTTACAGCTCTCTAGCACAGATACGCAGTATTTT
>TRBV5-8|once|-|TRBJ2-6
CASSLVHGSTPAGVLTF
TGTGCCAGCAGCTTGGTACACGGGTCTACCCCCGCGGGCGTCCTGACTTTC
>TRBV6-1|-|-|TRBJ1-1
CASNPGLRVTEAFF
TGTGCCAGCAACCCCGGCTTGCGGGTAACTGAAGCTTTCTTT
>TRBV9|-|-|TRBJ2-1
CASSVVDGWDNEQFF
TGTGCCAGCAGCGTAGTGGACGGTTGGGACAATGAGCAGTTCTTC
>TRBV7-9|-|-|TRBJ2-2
CASSLNTGELFF
TGTGCCAGCAGCTTGAACACCGGGGAGCTGTTTTTT
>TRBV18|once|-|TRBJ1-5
CASSAGRHSNQPQHF
TGTGCCAGCTCAGCGGGACGGCATAGCAATCAGCCCCAGCATTTT
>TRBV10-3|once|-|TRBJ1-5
CAITGGVNQPQHF
TGTGCCATCACGGGTGGAGTCAATCAGCCCCAGCATTTT